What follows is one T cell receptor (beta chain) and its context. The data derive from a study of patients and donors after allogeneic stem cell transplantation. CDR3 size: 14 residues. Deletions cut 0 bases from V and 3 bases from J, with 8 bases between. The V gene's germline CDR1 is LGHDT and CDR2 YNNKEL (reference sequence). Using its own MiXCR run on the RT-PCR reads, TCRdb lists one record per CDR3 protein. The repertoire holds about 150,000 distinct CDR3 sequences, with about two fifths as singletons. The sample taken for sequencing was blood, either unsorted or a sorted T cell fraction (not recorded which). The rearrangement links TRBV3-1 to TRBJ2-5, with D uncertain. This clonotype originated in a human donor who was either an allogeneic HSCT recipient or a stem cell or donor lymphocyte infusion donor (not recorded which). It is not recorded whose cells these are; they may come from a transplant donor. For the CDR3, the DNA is TGTGCCAGCAGCCAAGAGGGCTGGGAAGAGACCCAGTACTTC. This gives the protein CASSQEGWEETQYF.